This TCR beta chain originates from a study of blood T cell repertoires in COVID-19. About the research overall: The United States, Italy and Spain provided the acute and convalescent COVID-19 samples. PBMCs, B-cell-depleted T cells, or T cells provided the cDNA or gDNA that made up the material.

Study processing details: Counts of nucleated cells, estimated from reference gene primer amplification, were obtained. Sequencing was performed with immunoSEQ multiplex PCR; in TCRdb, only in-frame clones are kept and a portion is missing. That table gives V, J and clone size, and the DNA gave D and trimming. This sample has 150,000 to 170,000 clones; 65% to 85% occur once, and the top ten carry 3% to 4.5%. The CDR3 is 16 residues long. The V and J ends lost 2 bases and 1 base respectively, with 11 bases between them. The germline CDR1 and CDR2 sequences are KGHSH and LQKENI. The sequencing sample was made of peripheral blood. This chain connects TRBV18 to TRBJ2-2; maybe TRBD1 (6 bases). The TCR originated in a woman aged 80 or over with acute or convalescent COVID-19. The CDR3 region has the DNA TGTGCCAGCTCACCATTGGAACAGGGGAACACCGGGGAGCTGTTTTTT. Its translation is CASSPLEQGNTGELFF.